The 3 T cell receptor beta chains given below trace back to one sample, sequenced in a study of cytomegalovirus exposure and HLA in healthy donors. The PCR was carried out with 60 Vbeta primers and 13 Jbeta primers. The data were produced by immunoSEQ multiplex PCR, yet TCRdb's version contains in-frame clones alone and is incomplete. Here the sample spans roughly 150,000 clones, 80% to 90% being singletons. Source material: PBMCs. The receptor source for this set is a man in his thirties or forties in good health and CMV-seropositive.

This chain links TRBV5-6 with TRBJ2-7; D may be TRBD2 (5 bases). This CDR3 comprises 15 residues. The V end was cut by 0 bases, the J end by 2 bases, with 12 bases between. The germline CDR1 and CDR2 sequences are SGHDT and YYEEEE. CDR3 DNA: TGTGCCAGCAGCTTGGGCCTAGCAGTTGCCTACGAGCAGTACTTC. Residues: CASSLGLAVAYEQYF.

This clone appeared a single time. The V gene is TRBV28, the J gene TRBJ2-7; a weak D match, TRBD1 (7 bases). With 5 bases removed from V and 4 bases from J, the gap between germline ends came to 12 bases. Germline V gene sequence: CDR1 MDHEN, CDR2 SYDVKM. The CDR3 covers 13 residues. CDR3 sequence: CASSPPGGYEQYV. The CDR3, as DNA: TGTGCCAGCAGTCCTCCAGGGGGGTACGAGCAGTACGTC.

This chain joins TRBV20-1 and TRBJ1-5; possible D gene TRBD1, 5 bases. The germline V gene has CDR1 DFQATT and CDR2 SNEGSKA (reference sequence). The CDR3 has 11 residues. V dropped 3 bases and J dropped 14 bases, with 14 bases sitting between them. Here the CDR3 reads CSARSKGLEHF. The CDR3 bases are TGCAGTGCTAGGTCAAAGGGACTGGAGCATTTT.